In its sample, the clone carrying this T cell receptor (beta chain) was seen many times. The antigen is not known. The sample originates from a study of CD8 T cells in ankylosing spondylitis. Germline CDR1 reads SGHRS; CDR2 reads YFSETQ. There are 12 residues in the CDR3. With 4 bases removed from V and 14 bases from J, the gap between germline ends came to 16 bases. TCRdb called the 5' RACE reads again in MiXCR, with one record for every CDR3 protein. The table includes tens of thousands of distinct CDR3 sequences, 7.2% detected once. Study results and limitations: As for the disease-linked clones, they showed a CD8+ phenotype and occurred at relatively low frequencies in peripheral blood. Seemingly distinctive of ankylosing spondylitis blood was a TCR beta motif formed by eight highly homologous variants.

This chain uses TRBV5-1 with TRBJ2-1, with a tentative D call TRBD1 (6 bases). The sample consisted of blood, either unsorted or a sorted T cell fraction (not recorded which). This receptor was taken from a male donor with ankylosing spondylitis or in good health (not recorded which). Here the CDR3 DNA reads TGCGCCAGCAGCCAGGACAGTTCACGGAAGTTCTTC. It codes for CASSQDSSRKFF.